This T cell receptor beta chain was recovered during a study of memory CD4+ T cells and cytomegalovirus serostatus. The sort gate was single viable CD3+CD4+CD8-CD45RO+ cells for memory CD4+ T cells. Only in-frame clones appear in the TCRdb table, and some are missing; sequencing was by immunoSEQ multiplex PCR. The sample lists 50,000 or so clones, around three quarters occurring once. Germline CDR1 and CDR2: LNHDA and SQIVND (reference sequence). V gave up 1 base and J gave up 6 bases, with 16 bases separating them. The CDR3 loop spans 16 amino acids. Material: memory CD4+ T cells from blood. This clonotype was sampled from an adult in good health and CMV-seronegative. This chain connects TRBV19 to TRBJ1-5; D is possibly TRBD1 (5 bases). CDR3 in DNA: TGTGCCAGTAGTATAGGGCGGGACGGAGCGGGTCAGCCCCAGCATTTT. Protein sequence: CASSIGRDGAGQPQHF.